This TCR beta chain was found in a study of T cells in narcolepsy (dated by TCRdb to 2016 to 2019). Looking at the study overall: Patients with narcolepsy type 1 or type 2 (NT1, NT2) were enrolled in the study together with healthy control donors. The study sought autoreactive T cells targeting hypocretin neuron self-antigens (hypocretin, TRIB2) in narcolepsy patients, using TCR Vbeta sequencing to track clonotypes in blood and CSF. The paper's findings and limits, for the study overall: In plots comparing CSF and blood CD4+ T cell clonotypes from the same patient, HCRT-specific and TRIB2-specific autoreactive clonotypes were highlighted. According to the report, autoreactive clonotypes were detected serially in the blood of the same patients and of different patients, but not in healthy controls. Numbers of sequenced blood memory CD4+ clonotypes were comparable, averaging roughly 37,000 in patients and some 33,000 in controls. Some blood memory CD4+ repertoires from patients and controls contained no sequences matching autoreactive T cell clones.

For this chain, trimming is 1 base at the V end and 5 bases at the J end, and the number of junction bases without a gene match is 5. Sequences SNHLY (CDR1) and FYNNEI (CDR2) are obtained from the germline V gene. CDR3 length: 17 amino acids, cysteine to phenylalanine. Only the CDR3 region is kept as DNA, spanning 51 bases read in frame from base 1. For TCR Vbeta sequencing, memory CD4+ T cells were sorted ex vivo from the peripheral blood of both healthy controls and narcolepsy patients. Library construction relied on the immunoSEQ multiplex PCR assay. The source is immuneACCESS, and TCRdb retained only in-frame sequences with V and J called. Part of the clones is not carried over; for the studies checked, unresolved V genes explain less than half of this, and the remainder is unexplained. The sample table lists fewer than 30,000 clones, 75% to 90% of them with a count of one. The biggest ten clones account for approximately 1.3% of the sample.

Note on this clone: It has no known antigen specificity. Per-nucleotide qualities are absent, and no much larger clonotype sits a single base away.

The rearrangement joined TRBV2 to TRBJ2-2, and 12 junctional nucleotides match TRBD2. The receptor comes from a human donor with narcolepsy. The sample was CD45RA- memory CD4+ T cells from PBMCs. In the paper's terms, the cell subset or site label means: memory T cells sorted ex vivo from peripheral blood. The DNA sequence is given as TGTGCCAGCAGTGAAGGCCTAGCGGGAGGGCCGACCGGGGAGCTGTTTTTT. This codes for CASSEGLAGGPTGELFF.